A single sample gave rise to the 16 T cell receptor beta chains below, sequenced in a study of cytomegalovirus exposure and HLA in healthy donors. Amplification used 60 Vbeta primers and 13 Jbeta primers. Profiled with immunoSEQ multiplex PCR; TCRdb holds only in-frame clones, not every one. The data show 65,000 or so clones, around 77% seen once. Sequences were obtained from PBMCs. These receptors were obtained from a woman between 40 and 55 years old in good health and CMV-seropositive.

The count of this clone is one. CDR3 nucleotides: TGCGCCAGCAGCTTGTCTGGTCGTGAGACTTTCTTT. It translates to CASSLSGRETFF. The chain couples TRBV5-1 to TRBJ1-1; D ambiguous. Germline V CDR1 and CDR2: SGHRS, YFSETQ. The CDR3 totals 12 residues. V lost 1 base, J lost 12 bases, and 13 bases lay in between.

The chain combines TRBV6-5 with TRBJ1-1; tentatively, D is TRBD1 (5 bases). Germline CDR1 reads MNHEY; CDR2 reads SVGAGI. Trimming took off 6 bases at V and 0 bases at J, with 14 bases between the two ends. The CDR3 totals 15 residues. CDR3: CASSPLKTVNTEAFF. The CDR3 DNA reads TGTGCCAGCAGCCCTCTCAAGACAGTGAACACTGAAGCTTTCTTT.

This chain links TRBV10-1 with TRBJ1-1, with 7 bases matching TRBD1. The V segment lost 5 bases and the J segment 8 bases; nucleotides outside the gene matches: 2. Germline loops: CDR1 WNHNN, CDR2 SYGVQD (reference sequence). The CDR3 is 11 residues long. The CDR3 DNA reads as TGCGCCAGCAGTCCGGACAGGGAAGCTTTCTTT. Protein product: CASSPDREAFF.

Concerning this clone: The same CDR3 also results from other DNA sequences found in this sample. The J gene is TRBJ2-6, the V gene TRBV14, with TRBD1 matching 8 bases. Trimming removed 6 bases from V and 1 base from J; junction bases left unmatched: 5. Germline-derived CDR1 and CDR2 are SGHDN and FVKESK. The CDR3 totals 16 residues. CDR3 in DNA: TGTGCCAGCAGTCTACGGACAGGGTCTGGGGCCAACGTCCTGACTTTC. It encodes CASSLRTGSGANVLTF.

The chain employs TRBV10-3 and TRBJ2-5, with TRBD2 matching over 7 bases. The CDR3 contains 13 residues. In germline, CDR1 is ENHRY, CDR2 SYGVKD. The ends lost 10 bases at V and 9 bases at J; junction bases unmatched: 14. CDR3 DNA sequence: TGTGCCACAGGGAGGGAGGACGGTACGTCCCAGTACTTC. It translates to CATGREDGTSQYF.

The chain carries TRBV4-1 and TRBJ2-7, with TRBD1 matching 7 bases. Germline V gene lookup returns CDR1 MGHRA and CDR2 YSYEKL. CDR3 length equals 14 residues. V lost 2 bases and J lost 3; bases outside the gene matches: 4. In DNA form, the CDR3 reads TGCGCCAGCAGCCAACCGGACAGGCTCTACGAGCAGTACTTC. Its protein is CASSQPDRLYEQYF.

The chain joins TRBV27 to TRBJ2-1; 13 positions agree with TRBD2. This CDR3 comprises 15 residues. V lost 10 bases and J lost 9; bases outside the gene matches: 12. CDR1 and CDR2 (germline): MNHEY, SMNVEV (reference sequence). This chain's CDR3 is CATRILAGGPSEQFF. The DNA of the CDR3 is TGTGCCACGAGAATACTAGCGGGGGGGCCTAGTGAGCAGTTCTTC.

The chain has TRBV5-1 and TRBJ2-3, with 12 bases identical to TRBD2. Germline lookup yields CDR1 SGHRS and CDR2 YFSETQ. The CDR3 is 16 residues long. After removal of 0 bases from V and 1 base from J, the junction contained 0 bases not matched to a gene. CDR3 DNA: TGCGCCAGCAGCTTGGGACTAGCGGGAGGCACAGATACGCAGTATTTT. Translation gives CASSLGLAGGTDTQYF. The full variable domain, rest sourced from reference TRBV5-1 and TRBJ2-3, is KAGVTQTPRYLIKTRGQQVTLSCSPISGHRSVSWYQQTPGQGLQFLFEYFSETQRNKGNFPGRFSGRQFSNSRSEMNVSTLELGDSALYLCASSLGLAGGTDTQYFGPGTRLTVL.

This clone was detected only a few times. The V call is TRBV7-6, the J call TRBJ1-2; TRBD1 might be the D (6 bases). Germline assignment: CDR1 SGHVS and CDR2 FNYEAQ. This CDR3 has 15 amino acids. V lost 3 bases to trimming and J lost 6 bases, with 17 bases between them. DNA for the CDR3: TGTGCCAGCAGCTTGGTGTTGGGACAAATACATGGCTACACCTTC. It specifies CASSLVLGQIHGYTF.

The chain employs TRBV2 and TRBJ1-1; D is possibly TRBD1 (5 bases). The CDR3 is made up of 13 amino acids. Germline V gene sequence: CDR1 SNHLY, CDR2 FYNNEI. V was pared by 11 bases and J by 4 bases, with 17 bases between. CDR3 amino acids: CAAPRWGGTEAFF. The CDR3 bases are TGTGCCGCCCCCCGTTGGGGGGGCACTGAAGCTTTCTTT. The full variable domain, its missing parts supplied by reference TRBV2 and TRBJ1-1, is EPEVTQTPSHQVTQMGQEVILRCVPISNHLYFYWYRQILGQKVEFLVSFYNNEISEKSEIFDDQFSVERPDGSNFTLKIRSTKLEDSAMYFCAAPRWGGTEAFFGQGTRLTVV.

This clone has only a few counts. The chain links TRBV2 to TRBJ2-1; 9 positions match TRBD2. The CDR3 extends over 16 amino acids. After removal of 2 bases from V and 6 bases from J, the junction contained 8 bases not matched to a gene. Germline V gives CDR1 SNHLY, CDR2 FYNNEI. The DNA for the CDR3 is TGTGCCAGCAGTGAACCGGGACTAGCTCCTCTCAATGAGCAGTTCTTC. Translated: CASSEPGLAPLNEQFF.

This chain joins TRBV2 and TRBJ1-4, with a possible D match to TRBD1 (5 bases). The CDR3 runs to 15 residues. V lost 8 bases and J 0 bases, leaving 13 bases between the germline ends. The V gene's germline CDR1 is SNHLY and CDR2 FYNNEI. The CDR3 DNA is TGTGCCAGCGGGATTGAGACAGCAACTAATGAAAAACTGTTTTTT. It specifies CASGIETATNEKLFF.

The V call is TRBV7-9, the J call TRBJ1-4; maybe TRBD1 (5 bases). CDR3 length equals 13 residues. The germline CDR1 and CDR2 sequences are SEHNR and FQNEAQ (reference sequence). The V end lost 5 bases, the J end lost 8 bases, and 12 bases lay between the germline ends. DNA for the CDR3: TGTGCCAGCAGCCCGCGTACAGGAGAAAAACTGTTTTTT. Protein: CASSPRTGEKLFF. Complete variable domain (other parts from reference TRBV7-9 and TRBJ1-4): DTGVSQNPRHKITKRGQNVTFRCDPISEHNRLYWYRQTLGQGPEFLTYFQNEAQLEKSRLLSDRFSAERPKGSFSTLEIQRTEQGDSAMYLCASSPRTGEKLFFGSGTQLSVL.

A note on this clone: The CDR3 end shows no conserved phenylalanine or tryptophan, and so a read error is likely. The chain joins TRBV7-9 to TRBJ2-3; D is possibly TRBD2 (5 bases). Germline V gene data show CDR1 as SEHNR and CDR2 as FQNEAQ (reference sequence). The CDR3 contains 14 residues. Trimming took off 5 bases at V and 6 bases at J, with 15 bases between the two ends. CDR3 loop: CASSLGWGADTQYL. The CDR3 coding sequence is TGTGCCAGCAGCCTTGGATGGGGAGCGGATACGCAGTATCTT.

In nucleotides, the CDR3 is TGTGCCAGTAGTCTAGCGGTTGCACTGGAGACCCAGTACTTC. It specifies CASSLAVALETQYF. The chain is built from TRBV19 and TRBJ2-5, with 7 bases that match TRBD2. The CDR3 runs to 14 residues. Trimming removed 5 bases from V and 5 bases from J; junction bases left unmatched: 8. CDR1 is LNHDA and CDR2 is SQIVND in the germline V gene (reference sequence). The complete variable domain, with remaining parts taken from reference TRBV19 and TRBJ2-5, reads DGGITQSPKYLFRKEGQNVTLSCEQNLNHDAMYWYRQDPGQGLRLIYYSQIVNDFQKGDIAEGYSVSREKKESFPLTVTSAQKNPTAFYLCASSLAVALETQYFGPGTRLLVL.

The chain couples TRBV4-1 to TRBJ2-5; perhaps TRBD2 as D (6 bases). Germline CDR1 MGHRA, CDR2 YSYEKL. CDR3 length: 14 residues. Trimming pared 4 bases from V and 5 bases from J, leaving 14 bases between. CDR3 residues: CASSPRLVSETQYF. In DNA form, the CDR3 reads TGCGCCAGCAGCCCCCGACTAGTATCCGAGACCCAGTACTTC.